This T cell receptor beta chain was captured in a study of T cell repertoires in cytomegalovirus infection (dated by TCRdb to the late 2010s). About the study as a whole: Recently identified HLA-C-restricted CMV epitopes, whose presentation resists viral immunomodulation, were targeted by peptide stimulations together with well-studied HLA-B-restricted epitopes. Because public TCR beta signatures pointed to carriage of CMV infection together with the matching HLA type, the HLA type of each donor mattered for the analysis.

The treatment or condition label for this specimen denotes: in vitro stimulation with specific CMV peptide epitopes to enrich CMV-specific T cells. This clonotype showed up just once. Its antigen remains undetermined. Base qualities were left out, and no much larger clone turns up one base away. On its own, one read is weak support. V loses 6 bases at its end and J loses 5 bases; junction bases beyond the gene matches: 16. The germline V gene (reference sequence) specifies WNHNN as CDR1 and SYGVQD as CDR2. The CDR3 contains 19 residues, cysteine and phenylalanine counted. The entry retains the CDR3 DNA only, 57 bases that are in frame from base 1. The sequencing machine was an Illumina HiSeq 1500. In-frame beta chains were kept once TCRdb had trimmed the public reads at Q25 with fastp and called clones with MiXCR. Identical CDR3 protein sequences are pooled into one entry, listed with their most common genes and DNA. A total of about 310,000 distinct CDR3 sequences appear in this sample, more than 20% of them only once. 10% to 15% of the sample is in the top ten clones.

The full study reports these points: Cumulative frequency of public TCR beta family members discriminated carriers of CMV infection plus the relevant HLA type in this cohort and an independent approximately 400-donor cohort. The ex vivo response was dominated by HLA-C-restricted CMV-specific TCR beta clonotypes, and the single most frequent clonotype in two of eight donors was supplied by these HLA-C-restricted clonotypes.

The sequence was collected from a human donor in good health (CMV status not recorded). Some clones in this sample may be carry-over from other donors' samples. The chain is assembled from TRBV10-1 and TRBJ2-3; 14 central nucleotides agree with TRBD2. Sequences were derived from cultured PBMCs, sampled from culture after CMV antigen stimulation. The CDR3 region reads CASSDPGTEGLAGGDTQYF. The DNA sequence follows: TGCGCCAGCAGCGACCCCGGGACGGAAGGACTAGCGGGAGGAGATACGCAGTATTTT.